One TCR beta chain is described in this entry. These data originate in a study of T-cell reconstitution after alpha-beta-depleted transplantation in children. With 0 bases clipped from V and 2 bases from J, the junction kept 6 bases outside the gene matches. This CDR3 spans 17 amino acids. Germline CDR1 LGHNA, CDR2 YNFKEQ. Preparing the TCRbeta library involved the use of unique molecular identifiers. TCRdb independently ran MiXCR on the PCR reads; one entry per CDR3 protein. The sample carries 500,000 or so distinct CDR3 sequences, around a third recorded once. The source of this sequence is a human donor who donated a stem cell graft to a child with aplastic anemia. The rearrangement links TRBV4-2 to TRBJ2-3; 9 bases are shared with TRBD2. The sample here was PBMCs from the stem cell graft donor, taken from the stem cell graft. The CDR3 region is CASSQESSGRLTDTQYF. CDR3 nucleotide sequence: TGTGCCAGCAGCCAAGAGTCAAGCGGGAGGCTCACAGATACGCAGTATTTT.